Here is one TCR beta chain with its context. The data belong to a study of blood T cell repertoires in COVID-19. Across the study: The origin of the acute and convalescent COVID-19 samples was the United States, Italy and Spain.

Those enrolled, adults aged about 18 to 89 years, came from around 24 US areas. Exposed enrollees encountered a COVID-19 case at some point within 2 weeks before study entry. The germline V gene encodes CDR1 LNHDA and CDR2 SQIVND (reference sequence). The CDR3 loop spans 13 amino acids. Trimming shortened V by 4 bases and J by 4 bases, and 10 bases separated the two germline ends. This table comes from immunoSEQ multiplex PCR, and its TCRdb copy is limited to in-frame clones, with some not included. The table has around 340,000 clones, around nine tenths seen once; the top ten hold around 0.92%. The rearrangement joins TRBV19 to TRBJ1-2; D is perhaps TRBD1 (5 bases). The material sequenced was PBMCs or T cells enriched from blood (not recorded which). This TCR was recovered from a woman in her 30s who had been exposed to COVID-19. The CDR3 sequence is CASSTGGLYGYTF. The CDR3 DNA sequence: TGTGCCAGTAGTACCGGGGGTCTCTATGGCTACACCTTC.